A single TCR beta chain is shown here with its context. What it binds is not known. The sample is drawn from a study of graft-versus-host responses after intestinal transplantation. Method: immunoSEQ multiplex PCR; TCRdb's copy keeps in-frame clones and lacks some. The sample carries about 97,000 clones, around 92% recorded once. Looked up from germline, CDR1 is SGHRS and CDR2 is YFSETQ. The CDR3 spans 16 residues. With 0 bases removed from V and 3 bases from J, the gap between germline ends came to 15 bases. Study-level results: Ileal or blood samples showed some GvH clones first, and such clones were also found in recipient marrow. Allograft clonal ratios (graft-versus-host to host-versus-graft) were high in patients who had graft-donor T cell macrochimerism.

This chain links TRBV5-1 with TRBJ2-5; tentative D call: TRBD1 (7 bases). Here the sequenced sample was unstimulated CD4+ T cells sorted from spleen or lymph node cells, taken before transplant. The TCR sequence derives from a human donor who was the organ donor for an intestinal transplant. CDR3 residues: CASSLAGGTAKETQYF. The CDR3 DNA reads TGCGCCAGCAGCTTGGCAGGGGGGACGGCCAAAGAGACCCAGTACTTC.